The rows below give T cell receptor beta chains drawn from one sample of a study of beta chain features in type 1 diabetes. Some clones are missing from TCRdb's copy, which holds only in-frame ones; the method was immunoSEQ multiplex PCR. The sample lists 350,000 or so clones, 20% seen once, with approximately 0.043% in the top ten. Specimen: naive CD4+ T cells from blood. All receptors come from a woman aged 18 to 35 in good health. CDR3s include the opening cysteine and the closing phenylalanine or tryptophan. A D gene is named only where the DNA matches it firmly. Clone size appears in some rows only: once, few, many, or a class for an expanded clone.

V	D	size	J	DNA	CDR3
TRBV5-1	TRBD1	few	TRBJ1-2	TGCGCCAGCAGCGGGACAGGAGAAGATGGCTACACCTTC	CASSGTGEDGYTF
TRBV30	NA	few	TRBJ2-3	TGTGCCTGGAGTTTAGATAGCACAGATACGCAGTATTTT	CAWSLDSTDTQYF
TRBV9	TRBD2	NA	TRBJ2-7	TGTGCCAGCAGCCCGGGACTAGCGGGAGTTGAGCAGTACTTC	CASSPGLAGVEQYF
TRBV25-1	NA	NA	TRBJ1-2	TGTGCCAGCAGTGATTTACAGTCTAACTATGGCTACACCTTC	CASSDLQSNYGYTF
TRBV2	TRBD1	few	TRBJ2-6	TGTGCCAGCAGTGTACAGGGGACGGGGGCCAACGTCCTGACTTTC	CASSVQGTGANVLTF
TRBV7-3	NA	NA	TRBJ2-7	TGTGCCAGCAGCTTAGGGGACTTGGCCGGGGTTGAGCAGTACTTC	CASSLGDLAGVEQYF
TRBV7-2	NA	NA	TRBJ2-6	TGTGCCAGCAGCCAGGTGGGCTCTGGGGCCAACGTCCTGACTTTC	CASSQVGSGANVLTF
TRBV30	NA	NA	TRBJ2-5	TGTGCCTGGACCCTCGGCCAAGAGACCCAGTACTTC	CAWTLGQETQYF
TRBV19	NA	few	TRBJ2-1	TGTGCCAGTAGTATAAGGGCAGGGATAAGTGAGCAGTTCTTC	CASSIRAGISEQFF
TRBV15	TRBD1	NA	TRBJ1-4	TGTGCCACCAGCAGAGAAACAGGGGGGAATGAAAAACTGTTTTTT	CATSRETGGNEKLFF
TRBV11-2	NA	NA	TRBJ2-7	TGTGCCAGCAGCTTCACTTCCTACGAGCAGTACTTC	CASSFTSYEQYF
TRBV7-2	TRBD1	few	TRBJ2-6	TGTGCCAGCAGCTCGGACAGGGGTATTCTACCTGGGGCCAACGTCCTGACTTTC	CASSSDRGILPGANVLTF
TRBV18	TRBD1	NA	TRBJ1-1	TGTGCCAGCTCACCCGGACAGGGGGCGGTTGAAGCTTTCTTT	CASSPGQGAVEAFF
TRBV5-5	NA	NA	TRBJ2-7	TGTGCCAGCAGCTCCCCGTTGCGGGCCTCCTACGAGCAGTACTTC	CASSSPLRASYEQYF
TRBV7-2	TRBD1	few	TRBJ1-2	TGTGCCAGCAGCCCCTACAGGGGCGAATACGGCTACACCTTC	CASSPYRGEYGYTF
TRBV7-2	TRBD2	few	TRBJ2-4	TGTGCCAGCAGCCGCGCGATGGTAGCGGGGGGCGGAGAAAACATTCAGTACTTC	CASSRAMVAGGGENIQYF
TRBV5-1	TRBD2	few	TRBJ2-1	TGCGCCAGCAGCTTGGCCGTGACTAGCGGCAATGAGCAGTTCTTC	CASSLAVTSGNEQFF
TRBV2	NA	NA	TRBJ2-3	TGTGCCAGCACGCGACTGCGCACAGATACGCAGTATTTT	CASTRLRTDTQYF
TRBV7-9	NA	few	TRBJ2-7	TGTGCCAGCAGCTTCCTCTACGAGCAGTACTTC	CASSFLYEQYF
TRBV9	NA	few	TRBJ2-7	TGTGCCAGCAGCGTAGCGCCGATGAGTTCAACCTACGAGCAGTACTTC	CASSVAPMSSTYEQYF
TRBV6-5	TRBD2	NA	TRBJ2-7	TGTGCCAGCAGTTACTCCGGAGCGGGAGCCTACGAGCAGTACTTC	CASSYSGAGAYEQYF
TRBV19	NA	NA	TRBJ2-3	TGTGCCAGTAGTATTAGGGGTTCAGATACGCAGTATTTT	CASSIRGSDTQYF
TRBV5-1	NA	NA	TRBJ2-3	TGCGCCAGCAGCGCAGGCGGGGCAACAGATACGCAGTATTTT	CASSAGGATDTQYF
TRBV18	NA	NA	TRBJ2-1	TGTGCCAGCTCACGAAGTAGCCTGCGTGAGCAGTTCTTC	CASSRSSLREQFF
TRBV13	NA	few	TRBJ2-7	TGTGCCAGCAGCTTAGGCGGGGGACTTTACGCCTACGAGCAGTACTTC	CASSLGGGLYAYEQYF
TRBV30	NA	few	TRBJ1-6	TGTGCCTGGAGTAAGGGGCGGAATTCACCCCTCCACTTT	CAWSKGRNSPLHF
TRBV20-1	NA	NA	TRBJ1-1	TGCAGTGCTAGAGTTGGAGAGAAGGCTTTCTTT	CSARVGEKAFF
TRBV29-1	NA	NA	TRBJ2-1	TGCAGCGCCTCGGGCCCAGGAGGAGGTGAGCAGTTCTTC	CSASGPGGGEQFF
TRBV4-2	NA	few	TRBJ1-1	TGTGCCAGCAGCCAAGTGCAGGTGGCAGGGGCTGAAGCTTTCTTT	CASSQVQVAGAEAFF
TRBV5-1	NA	few	TRBJ2-7	TGCGCCAGCAGCTTGGGCGGTGAGTACGAGCAGTACTTC	CASSLGGEYEQYF
TRBV6-5	TRBD2	NA	TRBJ2-7	TGTGCCAGCAGTCCCCCTTTAGCGGGAGGTCACGAGCAGTACTTC	CASSPPLAGGHEQYF
TRBV9	TRBD1	NA	TRBJ1-1	TGTGCCAGCAGCAGACAGGGTACATCCACTGAAGCTTTCTTT	CASSRQGTSTEAFF
TRBV19	TRBD2	NA	TRBJ2-1	TGTGCCAGTATGGCGGGGGGGGCCCCCTACAATGAGCAGTTCTTC	CASMAGGAPYNEQFF
TRBV2	TRBD1	few	TRBJ2-3	TGTGCCACTTGCCCAACAGGGGGAAGCACAGATACGCAGTATTTT	CATCPTGGSTDTQYF
TRBV5-7	NA	few	TRBJ1-2	TGTGCCAGCAGCTTGGACGGGATCAAGGACTATGGCTACACCTTC	CASSLDGIKDYGYTF
TRBV30	NA	few	TRBJ1-2	TGTGCCTGGACGGGGGGGACCTATGGCTACACCTTC	CAWTGGTYGYTF
TRBV2	NA	NA	TRBJ2-3	TGTGCCGGCCGACTAGGTAGCACAGATACGCAGTATTTT	CAGRLGSTDTQYF
TRBV20-1	NA	NA	TRBJ2-5	TGCAGTGCTGGGGTAGAGGGGACCCAGTACTTC	CSAGVEGTQYF
TRBV20-1	NA	few	TRBJ1-2	TGCGGGGGGGACACTCAGCGCGGCTACACCTTC	CGGDTQRGYTF
TRBV19	NA	NA	TRBJ2-3	TGTGCCAGTAATAGATTTAGGGGTGGAAGCACAGATACGCAGTATTTT	CASNRFRGGSTDTQYF
TRBV11-2	TRBD1	NA	TRBJ1-2	TGTGCCAGCAGCCCCATCAGGGGGCCCATCTATGGCTACACCTTC	CASSPIRGPIYGYTF
TRBV9	NA	NA	TRBJ1-1	TGTGCCAGCAGCGTAGAGGAGAGGTGGACTGAAGCTTTCTTT	CASSVEERWTEAFF
TRBV6-1	NA	few	TRBJ2-6	TGTGCCTGCCACCCAGGGACTGGGGCCAACGTCCTGACTTTC	CACHPGTGANVLTF
TRBV7-9	TRBD1	few	TRBJ1-1	TGTGCCAGCAGCAAGGGACAGGGGGCTTCTGAAGCTTTCTTT	CASSKGQGASEAFF
TRBV7-2	NA	few	TRBJ1-2	TGTGCCAGCAGCCTACGATACGGCTACACCTTC	CASSLRYGYTF
TRBV6-1	NA	NA	TRBJ2-4	TGTGCCAGCAGTGAAGAGCTGCAGTACTTC	CASSEELQYF
TRBV6-5	TRBD1	few	TRBJ1-1	TGTGCCAGCAGTTGGCGACAGGGGGTGAACACTGAAGCTTTCTTT	CASSWRQGVNTEAFF
TRBV2	NA	NA	TRBJ2-1	TGTGCCAGCAGTGAAGAGAGCATAAATGAGCAGTTCTTC	CASSEESINEQFF
TRBV9	NA	NA	TRBJ2-2	TGTGCCAGCACCACTTTGGGAGCCCGAACCGGGGAGCTGTTTTTT	CASTTLGARTGELFF
TRBV7-2	NA	few	TRBJ2-2	TGTGCCAGCAGGTTACAGACGAACACCGGGGAGCTGTTTTTT	CASRLQTNTGELFF
TRBV13	TRBD2	NA	TRBJ2-1	TGTGCCAGCAGACATAGCGGGAGGACATCCTACAATGAGCAGTTCTTC	CASRHSGRTSYNEQFF
TRBV18	TRBD1	few	TRBJ2-7	TGTGCCAGCTCACCACCGGGACAGGGGGTCTACGAGCAGTACTTC	CASSPPGQGVYEQYF
TRBV5-1	TRBD2	NA	TRBJ2-1	TGCGCCAGCAGCCAGTTAGCTAGCGGGAACTATGAGCAGTTCTTC	CASSQLASGNYEQFF
TRBV13	NA	NA	TRBJ2-7	TGTGCCAGCACCCGAGGTGGGTTAGCGTTCCACGAGCAGTACTTC	CASTRGGLAFHEQYF
TRBV7-3	NA	few	TRBJ2-5	TGTGCCAGCAGCTTGACAGGCACTCAAGAGACCCAGTACTTC	CASSLTGTQETQYF
TRBV7-6	TRBD2	few	TRBJ2-7	TGTGCCAGCAGCTCCCCCGGGACTAGTCCCCTGGAGCAGTACTTC	CASSSPGTSPLEQYF
TRBV5-1	TRBD1	few	TRBJ2-1	TGCGCCAGCAGCTTGGGCGGGACAGGTAACAATGAGCAGTTCTTC	CASSLGGTGNNEQFF